The source of this TCR beta chain is a study of cytomegalovirus exposure and HLA in healthy donors. Study-wide findings and caveats: The listing of roughly 160 TCR beta chains classed them as cytomegalovirus-associated. The classifier, whose performance was assessed in both the original and validation cohorts, reportedly diagnosed cytomegalovirus status with high specificity and sensitivity.

The donors formed part of the approximately 120-subject validation cohort, distinct from the 666-subject first cohort. The protocol was immunoSEQ multiplex PCR, while the TCRdb copy is restricted to in-frame clones and leaves out a portion. The sample lists about 60,000 clones, more than 80% occurring once. Comments on this clone: The antigen remains unidentified.

The sequencing sample was made of PBMCs. The TCR originated in a young woman in good health and CMV-seronegative.

CDR3 coding DNA: TGTGCCAGCAGCCCCGGGACTCTCACCGGGGAGCTGTTTTTT. Translation gives CASSPGTLTGELFF. The chain uses TRBV9 and TRBJ2-2, with D maybe TRBD2 (6 bases). The CDR3 sequence is 14 residues long. The V gene's germline CDR1 is SGDLS and CDR2 YYNGEE. Between the trimmed V and J ends, which lost 4 bases and 4 bases, there was a span of 11 bases.